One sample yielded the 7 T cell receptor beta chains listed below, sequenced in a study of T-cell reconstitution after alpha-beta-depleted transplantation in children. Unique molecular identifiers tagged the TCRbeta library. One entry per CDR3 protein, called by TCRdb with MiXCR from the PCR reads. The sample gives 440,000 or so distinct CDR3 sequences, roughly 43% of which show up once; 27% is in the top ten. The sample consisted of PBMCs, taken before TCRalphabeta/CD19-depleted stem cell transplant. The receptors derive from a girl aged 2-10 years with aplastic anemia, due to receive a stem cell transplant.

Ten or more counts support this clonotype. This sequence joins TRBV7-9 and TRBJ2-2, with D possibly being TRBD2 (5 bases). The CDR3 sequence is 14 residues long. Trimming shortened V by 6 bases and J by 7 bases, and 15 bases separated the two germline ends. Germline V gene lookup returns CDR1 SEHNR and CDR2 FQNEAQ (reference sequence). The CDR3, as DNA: TGTGCCAGCAGACACGGACTGCCCGGCGGGGAGCTGTTTTTT. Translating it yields CASRHGLPGGELFF.

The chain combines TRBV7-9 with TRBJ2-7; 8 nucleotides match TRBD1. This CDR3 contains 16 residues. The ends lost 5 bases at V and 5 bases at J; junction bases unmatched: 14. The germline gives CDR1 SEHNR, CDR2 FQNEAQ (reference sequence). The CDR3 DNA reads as TGTGCCAGCAGCAGAGGGACCGGGACAGGCGGGAACGAGCAGTACTTC. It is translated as CASSRGTGTGGNEQYF.

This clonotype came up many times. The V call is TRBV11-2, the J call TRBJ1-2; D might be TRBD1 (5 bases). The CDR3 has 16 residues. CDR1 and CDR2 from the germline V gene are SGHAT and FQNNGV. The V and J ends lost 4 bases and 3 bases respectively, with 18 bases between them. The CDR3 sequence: CASSSPRTPEYYGYTF. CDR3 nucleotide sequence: TGTGCCAGCAGCTCCCCTAGGACACCTGAATACTATGGCTACACCTTC.

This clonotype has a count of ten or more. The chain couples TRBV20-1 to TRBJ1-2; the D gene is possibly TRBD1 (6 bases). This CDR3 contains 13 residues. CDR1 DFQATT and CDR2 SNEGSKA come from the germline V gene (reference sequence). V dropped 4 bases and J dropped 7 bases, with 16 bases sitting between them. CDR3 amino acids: CSATPRGGSGYTF. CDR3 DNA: TGCAGTGCTACCCCCAGGGGAGGGTCTGGCTACACCTTC.

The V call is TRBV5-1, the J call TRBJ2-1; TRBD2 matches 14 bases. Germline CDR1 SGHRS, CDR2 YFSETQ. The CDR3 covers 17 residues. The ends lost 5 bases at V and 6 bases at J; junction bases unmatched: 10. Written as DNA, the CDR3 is TGCGCCAGCAGTTCCCTTGCGACTAGCGGGGGGGCCAATGAGCAGTTCTTC. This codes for CASSSLATSGGANEQFF. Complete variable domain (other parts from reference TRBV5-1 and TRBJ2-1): KAGVTQTPRYLIKTRGQQVTLSCSPISGHRSVSWYQQTPGQGLQFLFEYFSETQRNKGNFPGRFSGRQFSNSRSEMNVSTLELGDSALYLCASSSLATSGGANEQFFGPGTRLTVL.

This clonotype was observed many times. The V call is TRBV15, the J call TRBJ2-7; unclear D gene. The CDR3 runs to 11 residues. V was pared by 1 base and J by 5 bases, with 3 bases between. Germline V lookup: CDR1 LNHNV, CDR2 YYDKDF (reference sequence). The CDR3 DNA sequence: TGTGCCACCAGCAGAGGTCACGAGCAGTACTTC. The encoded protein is CATSRGHEQYF.

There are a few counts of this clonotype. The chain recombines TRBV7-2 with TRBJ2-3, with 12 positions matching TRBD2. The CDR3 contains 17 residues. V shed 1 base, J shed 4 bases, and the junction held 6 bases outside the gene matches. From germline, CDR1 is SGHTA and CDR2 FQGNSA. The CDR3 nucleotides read TGTGCCAGCAGCTTAGTCAGGACTAGCGGGGTTGCAGATACGCAGTATTTT. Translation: CASSLVRTSGVADTQYF.